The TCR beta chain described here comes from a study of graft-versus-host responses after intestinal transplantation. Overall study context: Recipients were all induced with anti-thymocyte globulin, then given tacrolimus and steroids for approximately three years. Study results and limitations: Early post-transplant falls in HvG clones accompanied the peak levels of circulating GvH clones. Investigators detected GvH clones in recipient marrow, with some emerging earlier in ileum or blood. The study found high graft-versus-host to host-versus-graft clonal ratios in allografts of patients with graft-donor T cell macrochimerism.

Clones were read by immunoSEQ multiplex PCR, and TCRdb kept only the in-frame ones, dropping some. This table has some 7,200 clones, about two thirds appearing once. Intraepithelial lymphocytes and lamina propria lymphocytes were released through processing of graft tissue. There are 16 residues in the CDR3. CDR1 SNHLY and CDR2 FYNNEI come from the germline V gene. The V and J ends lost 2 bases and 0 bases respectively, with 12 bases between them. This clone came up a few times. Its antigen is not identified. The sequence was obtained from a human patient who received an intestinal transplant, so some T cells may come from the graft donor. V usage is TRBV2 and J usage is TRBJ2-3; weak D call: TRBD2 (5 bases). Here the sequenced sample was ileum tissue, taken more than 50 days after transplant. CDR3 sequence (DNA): TGTGCCAGCAGTGAATTTGCGGGCCGGAGCACAGATACGCAGTATTTT. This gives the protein CASSEFAGRSTDTQYF.